This is a list of T cell receptor beta chains from one sample in a study of regulatory T cells in long-lasting Graves disease. TCRdb re-called the multiplex PCR reads through MiXCR, storing one row per CDR3 protein. The sample lists roughly 510,000 distinct CDR3 sequences, about 15% occurring once. These data are also associated with another study on T cells in Graves' hyperthyroidism and ophthalmopathy.

The sample here was peripheral blood mononuclear cells (PBMCs), taken at new diagnosis, from a patient treated with antithyroid drugs. These receptors were collected from a man between 18 and 35 years old with Graves disease. The CDR3 runs from the conserved cysteine through the conserved F or W. A D gene is named only where the DNA matches it firmly. Clone size is given for some rows only: seen once, a few or many times, or a class if the clone is expanded.

j_call d_call cdr3_length v_call clone_size cdr3_nt cdr3_aa
TRBJ1-1 NA 16 TRBV5-1 many TGCGCCAGCAGCTTGGTTGGTCCAGGGCTGAACACTGAAGCTTTCTTT CASSLVGPGLNTEAFF
TRBJ1-4 NA 13 TRBV15 many TGTGCCACCAGCGAGGGCGGCGCGGAAAAACTGTTTTTT CATSEGGAEKLFF
TRBJ1-2 NA 10 TRBV30 few TGTGCCTGGAACCAGAATGGCTACACCTTC CAWNQNGYTF
TRBJ1-1 NA 13 TRBV7-2 many TGTGCCAGCAGCTTAGAGGACGGGCCGGGCGCTTTCTTT CASSLEDGPGAFF
TRBJ2-1 TRBD2 15 TRBV20-1 NA TGCAGTGCTAGAGTGAGCGGGAGGGCCTACAATGAGCAGTTCTTC CSARVSGRAYNEQFF
TRBJ2-2 NA 16 TRBV2 NA TGTGCCAGCAGTGCGGTCGGCGAGACGAACACCGGGGAGCTGTTTTTT CASSAVGETNTGELFF
TRBJ2-1 NA 17 TRBV3-1 many TGTGCCAGCAGCCATCCTCTACAGGGTAGATCCTACAATGAGCAGTTCTTC CASSHPLQGRSYNEQFF
TRBJ2-3 TRBD2 15 TRBV20-1 many TGCAGTGCTAGAGATCCGGGACTATCCGCTCCTACGCAGTATTTT CSARDPGLSAPTQYF
TRBJ2-2 NA 14 TRBV4-2 few TGTGCCAGCAGCCAAGCATTGGGCACCGGGGAGCTGTTTTTT CASSQALGTGELFF
TRBJ2-1 NA 18 TRBV27 few TGTGCCAGCCACAGAGATTTACTAGCGGAGGGGGCTGACAATGGGCAGTTCTTC CASHRDLLAEGADNGQFF
TRBJ2-1 TRBD2 16 TRBV2 many TGTGCCAGCAGTGATGTTGCGGGGGGACTTATGGATGAGCAGTTCTTC CASSDVAGGLMDEQFF
TRBJ2-1 NA 12 TRBV3-1 few TGTGCCAGCAGCCAATCGAATAATGAGCAGTTCTTC CASSQSNNEQFF
TRBJ2-3 NA 13 TRBV9 NA TGTGCCAGCAGCGTAATAGGCACAGATACGCAGTATTTT CASSVIGTDTQYF
TRBJ1-2 NA 14 TRBV18 many TGTGCCAGCTCACCAACTGGACTGACCTATGGCTACACCTTC CASSPTGLTYGYTF
TRBJ2-7 NA 11 TRBV7-9 NA TGTGCCAGCAGTTGGGGGGTCGAGCAGTACTTC CASSWGVEQYF
TRBJ2-6 TRBD1 19 TRBV11-2 many TGTGCCAGCAGCTCCCCCCCCGGGACAGGACGCTCTGGGGCCAACGTCCTGACTTTC CASSSPPGTGRSGANVLTF
TRBJ2-3 NA 12 TRBV3-1 NA TGTGTCAGCAGCCAGGCATGGGATACGCAGTATTTT CVSSQAWDTQYF
TRBJ1-6 NA 15 TRBV27 NA TGTGCCAGCAGTTTATCGACCGGGAGTAATTCACCCCTCCACTTT CASSLSTGSNSPLHF
TRBJ2-4 NA 17 TRBV6-5 many TGTGCCAGCAGTTACTTCAGGAGAAGGTTGGCCAAAAACATTCAGTACTTC CASSYFRRRLAKNIQYF
TRBJ1-2 NA 15 TRBV20-1 few TGCAGTGCTCCCTCCCCGGCAGGGGCTAACTATGGCTACACCTTC CSAPSPAGANYGYTF
TRBJ2-7 TRBD2 14 TRBV20-1 NA TGCAGTGCTAGTCCGACTAGCGGGCTCTACGAGCAGTACTTC CSASPTSGLYEQYF